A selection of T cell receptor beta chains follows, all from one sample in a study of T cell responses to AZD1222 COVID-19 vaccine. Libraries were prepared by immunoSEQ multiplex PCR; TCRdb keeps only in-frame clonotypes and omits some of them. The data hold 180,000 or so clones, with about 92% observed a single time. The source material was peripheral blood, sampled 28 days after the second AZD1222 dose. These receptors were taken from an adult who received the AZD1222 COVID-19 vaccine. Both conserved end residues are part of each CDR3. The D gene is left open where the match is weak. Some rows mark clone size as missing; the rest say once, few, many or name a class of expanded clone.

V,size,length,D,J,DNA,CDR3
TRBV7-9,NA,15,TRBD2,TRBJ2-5,TGTGCCAGCAGCCCGGGACTAGCGGCCCTAGGGACCCAGTACTTC,CASSPGLAALGTQYF
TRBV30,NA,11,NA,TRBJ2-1,TGTGCCTGGATGGGGCTAGGTACAAAGTTCTTC,CAWMGLGTKFF
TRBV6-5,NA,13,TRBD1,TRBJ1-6,TGTGCCAGCACACCGGGACAGAATTCACCCCTCCACTTT,CASTPGQNSPLHF
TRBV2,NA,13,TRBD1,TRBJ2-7,TGTGCCAGCAGTACAGGGGGCTTAGGGGAGCAGTACTTC,CASSTGGLGEQYF
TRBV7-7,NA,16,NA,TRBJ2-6,TGTGCTAGCAGCTTAGGTGGCGGCCCTGGGGCCAACGTCCTGACTTTC,CASSLGGGPGANVLTF
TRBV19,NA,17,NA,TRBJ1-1,TGTGCCAGTAGTATTGCGGTCCTCACAAGGGGGAACACTGAAGCTTTCTTT,CASSIAVLTRGNTEAFF
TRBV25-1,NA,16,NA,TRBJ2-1,TGTGCCAGCAGTGATCGCGGGCGCGTCTCCTACAATGAGCAGTTCTTC,CASSDRGRVSYNEQFF
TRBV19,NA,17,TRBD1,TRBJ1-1,TGTGCCAGTAGTAAAAGAGGGGGACAGAGGGCGGGGACTGAAGCTTTCTTT,CASSKRGGQRAGTEAFF
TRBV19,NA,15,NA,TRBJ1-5,TGTGCCAGTAGTCCCGCCGCCATTCGCAATCAGCCCCAGCATTTT,CASSPAAIRNQPQHF
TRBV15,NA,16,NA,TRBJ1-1,TGTGCCACCAGCAGAGCCCCGGGATGGTCGAACACTGAAGCTTTCTTT,CATSRAPGWSNTEAFF
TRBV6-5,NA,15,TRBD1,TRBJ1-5,TGTGCCAGCAGTCTGACAGGGGATAGCAATCAGCCCCAGCATTTT,CASSLTGDSNQPQHF
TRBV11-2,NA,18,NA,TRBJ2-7,TGTGCCAGCAGCCCAACTTCCCGGAAGCGGACAGAGATCTACGAGCAGTACTTC,CASSPTSRKRTEIYEQYF
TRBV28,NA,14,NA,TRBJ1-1,TGTGCCAGCAGTTTCGACAGTTCGTGGTTGGAAGCTTTCTTT,CASSFDSSWLEAFF
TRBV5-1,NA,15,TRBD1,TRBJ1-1,TGCGCCAGCAGCCGGGGACAGGGTGGCAACACTGAAGCTTTCTTT,CASSRGQGGNTEAFF
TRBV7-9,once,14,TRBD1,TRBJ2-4,TGTGCCAGCAGCGCGACAGGGGGCAAAAACATTCAGTACTTC,CASSATGGKNIQYF
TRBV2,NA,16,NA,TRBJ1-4,TGTGCCAGCAGTGAAGTTAAAGAGACTCCGAATGAAAAACTGTTTTTT,CASSEVKETPNEKLFF
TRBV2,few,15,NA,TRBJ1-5,TGTGCCAGCAGTGCTCGGTCCTTGGGCAATCAGCCCCAGCATTTT,CASSARSLGNQPQHF
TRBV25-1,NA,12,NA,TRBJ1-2,TGTGCCAGCAGTGAGGGGGCGAGGGGCTACACCTTC,CASSEGARGYTF
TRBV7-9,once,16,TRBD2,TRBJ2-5,TGTGCCAGCAGCTTAAGACTAGCGGGGTACCAAGAGACCCAGTACTTC,CASSLRLAGYQETQYF
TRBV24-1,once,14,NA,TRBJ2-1,TGTGCCTCCTCTCCACGGGGCTCCTACAATGAGCAGTTCTTC,CASSPRGSYNEQFF
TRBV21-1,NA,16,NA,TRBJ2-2,TGTGCCAGCAGCAAAGTAGGGACTAGCGGCCACGGGGAGCTGTTTTTT,CASSKVGTSGHGELFF
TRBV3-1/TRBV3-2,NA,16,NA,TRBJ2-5,TGTGCCAGCAGCCCCGCCCTCGGCGCAGCCTCAGAGACCCAGTACTTC,CASSPALGAASETQYF
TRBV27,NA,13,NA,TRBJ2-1,TGTGCCAGCAGTTCACTCCTCGACAATGAGCAGTTCTTC,CASSSLLDNEQFF
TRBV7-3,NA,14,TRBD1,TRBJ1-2,TGTGCCAGCAGCTTAACACAGGGGGCCTATGGCTACACCTTC,CASSLTQGAYGYTF
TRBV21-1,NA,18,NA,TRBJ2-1,TGTGCCAGCAGCACCATCCCATCCCGGACTAGGGCGAAGTCGGAGCAGTTCTTC,CASSTIPSRTRAKSEQFF
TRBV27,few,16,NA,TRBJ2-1,TGTGCCAGCAGTCCCTCGGCAAATCCCTCCCTAAGTGAGCAGTTCTTC,CASSPSANPSLSEQFF
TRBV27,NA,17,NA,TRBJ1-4,TGTGCCAGCAGTCCATGGACAGAAATTGCAACTAATGAAAAACTGTTTTTT,CASSPWTEIATNEKLFF
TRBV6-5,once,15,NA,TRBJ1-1,TGTGCCAGCAGTTACTCGCGGGCGGTGAACACTGAAGCTTTCTTT,CASSYSRAVNTEAFF
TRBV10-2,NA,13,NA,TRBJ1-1,TGCGCCAGCACTACCCTCCAAACCGCTGAAGCTTTCTTT,CASTTLQTAEAFF
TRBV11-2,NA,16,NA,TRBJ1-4,TGTGCCAGCAGCTTCCTTGGGGGCGGATCTAATGAAAAACTGTTTTTT,CASSFLGGGSNEKLFF
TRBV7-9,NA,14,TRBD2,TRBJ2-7,TGTGCCAGCAGAGGGACTAGCGAAACCTACGAGCAGTACTTC,CASRGTSETYEQYF
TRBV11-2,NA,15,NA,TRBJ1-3,TGTGCCAGCAGCTTAAAGGTGTCCTCTGGAAACACCATATATTTT,CASSLKVSSGNTIYF
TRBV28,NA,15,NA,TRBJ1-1,TGTGCCAGCAGTTGGGAAAGGGAGGGGACGGTTGCGGCTTTCTTT,CASSWEREGTVAAFF
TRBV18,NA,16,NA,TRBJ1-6,TGTGCCAGCTCACCACGGGGGCGAAGGAATGATTCACCCCTCCACTTT,CASSPRGRRNDSPLHF
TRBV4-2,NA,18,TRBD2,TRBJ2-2,TGTGCCAGCAGCCACACGACTAGCGGGAGGGCGAACACCGGGGAGCTGTTTTTT,CASSHTTSGRANTGELFF
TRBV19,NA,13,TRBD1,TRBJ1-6,TGTGCCAGTAGGGGGACAGGGGATTCACCCCTCCACTTT,CASRGTGDSPLHF